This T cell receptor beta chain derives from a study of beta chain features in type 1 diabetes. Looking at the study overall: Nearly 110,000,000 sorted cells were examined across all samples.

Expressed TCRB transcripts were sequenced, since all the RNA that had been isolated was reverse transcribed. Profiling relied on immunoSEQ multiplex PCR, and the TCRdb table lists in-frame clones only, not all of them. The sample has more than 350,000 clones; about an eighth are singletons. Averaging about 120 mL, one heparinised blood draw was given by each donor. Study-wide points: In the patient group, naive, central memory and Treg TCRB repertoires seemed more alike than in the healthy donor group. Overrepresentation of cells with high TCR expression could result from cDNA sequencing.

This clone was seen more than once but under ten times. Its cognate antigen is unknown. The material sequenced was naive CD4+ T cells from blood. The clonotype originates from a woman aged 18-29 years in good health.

For the CDR3, the DNA is TGTGCCAGCAGCGCGCCCGGACCTCTCACAGATACGCAGTATTTT. Its protein is CASSAPGPLTDTQYF. The V gene is TRBV9, the J gene TRBJ2-3; D is unclear. Germline lookup yields CDR1 SGDLS and CDR2 YYNGEE. CDR3 length: 15 amino acids. Trimming removed 3 bases at V and 2 bases at J, with 13 bases between.